This T cell receptor (beta chain) was documented in a study of cytomegalovirus exposure and HLA in healthy donors. PCR was performed using 60 Vbeta and 13 Jbeta primers. Some clones are missing from TCRdb's copy, which holds only in-frame ones; the method was immunoSEQ multiplex PCR. Here the sample spans approximately 150,000 clones, just under 80% being singletons. The specimen sequenced was PBMCs. This TCR came from a woman between 50 and 59 years old in good health and CMV-seronegative.

The CDR3 DNA reads TGTGCCAGCAGCAGATGGACAGGCCGAAATCAGCCCCAGCATTTT. As protein: CASSRWTGRNQPQHF. The genes are TRBV5-6 and TRBJ1-5; 7 bases align to TRBD1. This CDR3 contains 15 residues. The germline CDR1 and CDR2 sequences are SGHDT and YYEEEE. V trimming: 4 bases; J trimming: 4 bases; junction bases outside the gene matches: 8.